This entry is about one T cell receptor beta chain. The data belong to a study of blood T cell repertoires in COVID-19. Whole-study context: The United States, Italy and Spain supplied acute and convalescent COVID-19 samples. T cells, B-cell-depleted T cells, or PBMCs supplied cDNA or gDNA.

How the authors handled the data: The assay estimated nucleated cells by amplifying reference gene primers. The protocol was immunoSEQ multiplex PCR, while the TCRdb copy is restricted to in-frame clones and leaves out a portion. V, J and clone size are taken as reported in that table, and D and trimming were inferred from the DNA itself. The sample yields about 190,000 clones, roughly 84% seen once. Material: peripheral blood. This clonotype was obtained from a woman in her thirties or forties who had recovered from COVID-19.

The CDR3 DNA reads as TGTGCCAGCAGTTACGCTACAGGGGTCTACGAGCAGTACTTC. Translation gives CASSYATGVYEQYF. V and J are TRBV6-6 and TRBJ2-7, with 7 bases that match TRBD1. Germline-derived CDR1 and CDR2 are MNHNY and SVGAGI (reference sequence). The CDR3 covers 14 residues. V trimming: 2 bases; J trimming: 3 bases; junction bases outside the gene matches: 4.